This entry concerns a single T cell receptor beta chain. Its antigen is currently unknown. Naive CD4+ cells had CD25+ Tregs removed. Findings and limits, study-wide: The TCR gene usage of tumor memory CD4+ T cells clustered together with blood and lymph node memory CD4+ cells and with lymph node naive CD4+ cells. Tumor Treg TCRs overlapped most with tumor naive CD4+ cells.

Constant-region reverse primers amplified full-length variable regions, followed by semi-nested Nested Universal Primer A PCR. TCRdb passed the 5' RACE reads through MiXCR, listing each CDR3 protein once. Of about 6,000 distinct CDR3 sequences in the sample, around three fifths are singletons; the top ten hold roughly 12%. The sequenced material came from naive CD4+ T cells sorted from blood. Specified subset: naive CD4+ T cells, CD4+CD45RA+CD25-. The receptor comes from a female donor with breast cancer.

The CDR3 DNA reads as TGCGCCAGCCGTGGTCTCACTGAAGCTTTCTTT. Translated: CASRGLTEAFF. This chain links TRBV5-1 with TRBJ1-1, with unresolved D. Germline V gene data show CDR1 as SGHRS and CDR2 as YFSETQ. The CDR3 runs 11 residues. The V end lost 7 bases, the J end lost 4 bases, and 8 bases lay between the germline ends.